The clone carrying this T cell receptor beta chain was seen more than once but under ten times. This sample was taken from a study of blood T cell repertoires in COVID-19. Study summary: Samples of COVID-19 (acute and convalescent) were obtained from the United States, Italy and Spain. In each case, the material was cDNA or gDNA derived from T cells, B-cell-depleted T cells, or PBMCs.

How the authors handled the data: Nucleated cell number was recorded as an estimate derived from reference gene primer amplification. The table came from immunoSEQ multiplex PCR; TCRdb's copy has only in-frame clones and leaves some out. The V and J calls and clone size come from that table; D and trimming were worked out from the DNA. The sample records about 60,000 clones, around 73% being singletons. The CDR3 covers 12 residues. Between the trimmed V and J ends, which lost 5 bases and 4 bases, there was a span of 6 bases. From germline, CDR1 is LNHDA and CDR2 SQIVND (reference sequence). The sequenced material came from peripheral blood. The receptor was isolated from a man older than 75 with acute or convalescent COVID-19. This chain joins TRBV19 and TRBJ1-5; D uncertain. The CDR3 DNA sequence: TGTGCCAGTAGTGAGGGAAATCAGCCCCAGCATTTT. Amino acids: CASSEGNQPQHF.